These 15 T cell receptor beta chains were sequenced from one sample in a study of T cell responses to AZD1222 COVID-19 vaccine. The method was immunoSEQ multiplex PCR; TCRdb's version includes in-frame clones alone and lacks a portion of them. The profile covers 150,000 or so clones, with around 93% appearing a single time and more than 3% taken by the ten largest. The sequencing used peripheral blood, collected 28 days after the second AZD1222 dose. The source of these receptors is an adult who received the AZD1222 COVID-19 vaccine.

The V gene is TRBV6-5, the J gene TRBJ2-5, with D perhaps matching TRBD1 (7 bases). V lost 6 bases and J 4 bases, leaving 18 bases between the germline ends. This CDR3 is 15 amino acids long. Per the germline V gene, CDR1 is MNHEY and CDR2 is SVGAGI. CDR3 amino acids: CASSAEGGGAETQYF. The CDR3 DNA follows: TGTGCCAGCAGCGCCGAAGGAGGGGGCGCAGAGACCCAGTACTTC.

This chain connects TRBV5-6 to TRBJ1-2; D is possibly TRBD1 (5 bases). The CDR3 has 14 amino acids. V gave up 4 bases and J gave up 0 bases, with 10 bases separating them. Per the germline V gene, CDR1 is SGHDT and CDR2 is YYEEEE. The CDR3 bases are TGTGCCAGCAGCCAGGACAACTCTAACTATGGCTACACCTTC. It yields the protein CASSQDNSNYGYTF. The complete variable domain, with remaining parts taken from reference TRBV5-6 and TRBJ1-2, reads DAGVTQSPTHLIKTRGQQVTLRCSPKSGHDTVSWYQQALGQGPQFIFQYYEEEERQRGNFPDRFSGHQFPNYSSELNVNALLLGDSALYLCASSQDNSNYGYTFGSGTRLTVV.

DNA of the CDR3: TGTGCCTGGAGGTATGGACGGTACTCCTACGAGCAGTACTTC. It yields the protein CAWRYGRYSYEQYF. The chain recombines TRBV30 with TRBJ2-7; no firm D call. There are 14 residues in the CDR3. Germline CDR1 reads GTSNPN; CDR2 reads SVGIG (reference sequence). The V end lost 3 bases, the J end lost 0 bases, and 12 bases lay between the germline ends.

There are a few counts of this clone. This chain connects TRBV5-1 to TRBJ2-1; D remains ambiguous. The length of the CDR3 is 12 residues. V lost 1 base, J lost 9 bases, and 8 bases lay in between. Germline assignment: CDR1 SGHRS and CDR2 YFSETQ. The DNA of the CDR3 is TGCGCCAGCAGCTTGAGGCCGAGTGAGCAGTTCTTC. Its protein is CASSLRPSEQFF.

The chain employs TRBV4-3 and TRBJ1-2, with a tentative D call TRBD1 (6 bases). V was clipped by 3 bases and J by 3 bases, with 14 bases between them. Germline V gene sequence: CDR1 LGHNA, CDR2 YSLEER. The CDR3 contains 15 residues. The chain's CDR3 is CASSQIVGGHYGYTF. The CDR3 bases are TGCGCCAGCAGCCAGATCGTCGGGGGCCACTATGGCTACACCTTC.

This clone was found once. Additional DNA sequences in this sample encode the identical CDR3. The chain employs TRBV28 and TRBJ1-2; D unclear. The CDR3 sequence is 12 residues long. Germline values: CDR1 MDHEN, CDR2 SYDVKM. V was cut by 2 bases and J by 4 bases, with 5 bases left in between. CDR3 nucleotides: TGTGCCAGCAGTTTACGGGGCTATGGCTACACCTTC. Translation gives CASSLRGYGYTF.

This chain links TRBV30 with TRBJ2-1; D possibly corresponds to TRBD2 (6 bases). This CDR3 is 16 amino acids long. Trimming took off 0 bases at V and 4 bases at J, with 16 bases between the two ends. Germline V lookup: CDR1 GTSNPN, CDR2 SVGIG (reference sequence). DNA of the CDR3: TGTGCCTGGAGTGTACATGTGGCGGGGAGTTACAATGAGCAGTTCTTC. Translating gives CAWSVHVAGSYNEQFF.

This chain uses TRBV4-1 with TRBJ2-7; D might be TRBD2 (6 bases). From germline, CDR1 is MGHRA and CDR2 YSYEKL. V was shortened by 3 bases and J by 2 bases, with 11 bases between the two germline ends. The CDR3 runs 14 residues. The CDR3, as DNA: TGCGCCAGCAGCCAGGCACTAGCCGCCTACGAGCAGTACTTC. It is translated as CASSQALAAYEQYF.

This chain uses TRBV5-8 with TRBJ1-2; TRBD1 matches 9 bases. Per germline, CDR1 SGHTS and CDR2 YDEGEE. CDR3 size: 14 residues. The ends lost 3 bases at V and 2 bases at J; junction bases unmatched: 2. In DNA, the CDR3 is TGTGCCAGCAGCTACGGACAGGGGAACTATGGCTACACCTTC. It codes for CASSYGQGNYGYTF.

The chain carries TRBV7-2 and TRBJ2-1; 8 bases align to TRBD1. The CDR3 length is 13 residues. CDR1 SGHTA and CDR2 FQGNSA come from the germline V gene. V lost 0 bases to trimming and J lost 16 bases; unmatched junction nucleotides: 8. CDR3 protein: CASSLAEDRDCFF. The CDR3 nucleotides are TGTGCCAGCAGCTTAGCAGAGGACAGGGACTGTTTCTTC.

This clone was found a few times. The genes are TRBV6-2 or TRBV6-3 and TRBJ2-7; D might be TRBD1 or TRBD2, each matching 5 bases. The germline V gene has CDR1 MNHEY and CDR2 SVGEGT. The CDR3 extends over 13 amino acids. Trimming shortened V by 6 bases and J by 2 bases, and 11 bases separated the two germline ends. CDR3 amino acids: CASSRDPTYEQYF. As DNA, the CDR3 is TGTGCCAGCAGCCGGGACCCCACCTACGAGCAGTACTTC.

In its sample, this clone was seen once. The rearrangement links TRBV9 to TRBJ2-5, with D possibly matching TRBD2 (6 bases). Germline V gene sequence: CDR1 SGDLS, CDR2 YYNGEE. V lost 4 bases and J 1 base, leaving 8 bases between the germline ends. This CDR3 comprises 13 residues. The CDR3 region has the DNA TGTGCCAGCAGCCTTAGCGGCCAAGAGACCCAGTACTTC. Its protein is CASSLSGQETQYF.

The chain couples TRBV19 to TRBJ2-1, with TRBD2 matching 9 bases. CDR1 is LNHDA and CDR2 is SQIVND in the germline V gene (reference sequence). J lost 0 bases, V lost 10 bases, and 10 bases had no gene match. The CDR3 totals 16 residues. CDR3 sequence (DNA): TGTGCCATCAGTCCACGAGCGGGGGGCTCCTACAATGAGCAGTTCTTC. Its translation is CAISPRAGGSYNEQFF.

This clone was counted only a few times. The chain has TRBV6-2 or TRBV6-3 and TRBJ1-5, with TRBD1 identical over 7 bases. This CDR3 has 14 residues. The V gene end was trimmed by 5 bases and the J gene end by 3 bases; junction bases not matched to a gene: 4. CDR1 is MNHEY, CDR2 SVGEGT, per germline. CDR3 nucleotides: TGTGCCAGCAGTGAGGACAGGAACAATCAGCCCCAGCATTTT. Its translation: CASSEDRNNQPQHF.

V usage is TRBV2 and J usage is TRBJ2-3, with D possibly TRBD2 on 5 matching bases. The CDR3 sequence is 11 residues long. V was trimmed by 8 bases and J by 7 bases, leaving 10 bases between them. The germline CDR1 and CDR2 sequences are SNHLY and FYNNEI. Here the CDR3 DNA reads TGTGCCAGCGATCCGGGAAATACGCAGTATTTT. It specifies CASDPGNTQYF.